This record concerns one T cell receptor beta chain sequence. Seattle patient enrollment occurred during active infection, with longitudinal follow-up thereafter. Authors' analysis steps: Reference gene primer amplification in the assay estimated nucleated cell counts. Here immunoSEQ multiplex PCR was the method, and the copy in TCRdb shows in-frame clones only, minus some. For V, J and clone size, that table is used; D and trimming come from the DNA. The sample includes over 150,000 clones, roughly 93% of them seen just once. This entry comes from a study of blood T cell repertoires in COVID-19. Background on the study: Donors in the United States, Italy and Spain gave samples during acute or convalescent COVID-19. PBMCs, B-cell-depleted T cells, or T cells were the source of the cDNA or gDNA that made up the material.

The specimen sequenced was peripheral blood. This receptor was identified in a man in his late teens or twenties with COVID-19, enrolled during active disease.

The DNA of the CDR3 is TGTGCCAGCAGGAACGTCGGACAGACCTACGAGCAGTACTTC. As protein: CASRNVGQTYEQYF. This rearrangement joins TRBV6-6 to TRBJ2-7; TRBD1 might be the D (6 bases). V was cut by 6 bases and J by 2 bases, with 14 bases left in between. The CDR3 is 14 residues long. CDR1 MNHNY and CDR2 SVGAGI come from the germline V gene (reference sequence).